The 17 T cell receptor beta chains below were found in one sample sequenced in a study of T-cell reconstitution after alpha-beta-depleted transplantation in children. Library preparation (for TCRbeta) was performed with unique molecular identifiers. TCRdb redid the calling of the PCR reads with MiXCR, one entry per CDR3 protein. The sample gives roughly 590,000 distinct CDR3 sequences, roughly 17% of which show up once; about 1.1% is in the top ten. The sample in question was PBMCs from the stem cell graft donor, obtained from the stem cell graft. Receptors were obtained from a human donor who donated a stem cell graft to a child with acute myeloid leukemia.

There are many counts of this clonotype. The V and J genes are TRBV20-1 and TRBJ2-7, with 8 bases aligning to TRBD2. CDR3 length equals 14 residues. Germline V CDR1 and CDR2: DFQATT, SNEGSKA (reference sequence). Trimming removed 6 bases from V and 0 bases from J; junction bases left unmatched: 7. The DNA of the CDR3 is TGCAGTGCCTATAGCGGGGCGAGCTCCTACGAGCAGTACTTC. Its translation is CSAYSGASSYEQYF.

This clonotype was counted many times. The CDR3, as DNA: TGCAGTGCTAGAGGTACGACAGGGCCGAACTATCAAGATTCACCCCTCCACTTT. This encodes CSARGTTGPNYQDSPLHF. The chain combines TRBV20-1 with TRBJ1-6, with 7 bases matching TRBD1. The CDR3 sequence is 18 residues long. V shed 1 base, J shed 8 bases, and the junction held 17 bases outside the gene matches. Looked up from germline, CDR1 is DFQATT and CDR2 is SNEGSKA (reference sequence).

This clonotype showed up many times. The V gene is TRBV7-2, the J gene TRBJ2-3, with TRBD2 identical over 15 bases. J gave up 5 bases and V 4 bases, and 4 bases lay outside the gene matches. This CDR3 is 16 amino acids long. Germline V CDR1 and CDR2: SGHTA, FQGNSA. The CDR3 here is CASSSGLAGGLDTQYF. CDR3 DNA sequence: TGTGCCAGCAGCTCCGGACTAGCGGGGGGGTTAGATACGCAGTATTTT.

CDR3 DNA: TGCAGTGCTAGAGAAACGGGGACAGGGGCTGGAGAAAAACTGTTTTTT. Protein: CSARETGTGAGEKLFF. This chain joins TRBV20-1 and TRBJ1-4, with 10 bases identical to TRBD1. The CDR3 consists of 16 residues. Germline V lookup: CDR1 DFQATT, CDR2 SNEGSKA (reference sequence). V gave up 0 bases and J gave up 8 bases; unmatched junction bases: 9.

This clonotype was seen at least ten times. The chain recombines TRBV20-1 with TRBJ2-3; D unclear. V gave up 1 base and J gave up 0 bases, with 14 bases separating them. CDR3 length: 16 residues. Germline lookup yields CDR1 DFQATT and CDR2 SNEGSKA (reference sequence). CDR3 sequence reads: CSARVGWVRSTDTQYF. In DNA form, the CDR3 reads TGCAGTGCTAGAGTAGGGTGGGTCCGCAGCACAGATACGCAGTATTTT.

This clonotype has ten or more counts. The genes are TRBV20-1 and TRBJ2-1; 11 positions match TRBD2. J was trimmed by 4 bases and V by 0 bases; bases with no gene match: 8. The germline V gene has CDR1 DFQATT and CDR2 SNEGSKA (reference sequence). The CDR3 runs to 17 residues. The CDR3: CSARDGRASGGYNEQFF. CDR3 nucleotide sequence: TGCAGTGCTAGAGATGGGAGGGCTAGCGGGGGGTACAATGAGCAGTTCTTC.

Ten or more counts support this clonotype. The genes are TRBV20-1 and TRBJ2-5; D gene ambiguous. The CDR3 totals 13 residues. Per germline, CDR1 DFQATT and CDR2 SNEGSKA (reference sequence). V lost 0 bases to trimming and J lost 2 bases, with 7 bases between them. CDR3 in amino acids: CSARDANQETQYF. DNA for the CDR3: TGCAGTGCTAGAGACGCCAATCAAGAGACCCAGTACTTC.

The gene calls are TRBV20-1 and TRBJ1-1, with TRBD1 as a possible D gene (6 bases). The V gene's germline CDR1 is DFQATT and CDR2 SNEGSKA (reference sequence). The CDR3 totals 14 residues. V gave up 6 bases and J gave up 2 bases, with 16 bases separating them. The CDR3 DNA reads as TGCAGTGCCGAGATTGGGGGCGGAAACACTGAAGCTTTCTTT. The encoded protein is CSAEIGGGNTEAFF.

In its sample, this clonotype was seen many times. The chain carries TRBV29-1 and TRBJ2-3, with D perhaps matching TRBD2 (6 bases). The ends were cut back, 6 bases at V and 13 bases at J, with 14 bases in the middle. The CDR3 is made up of 10 amino acids. The germline gives CDR1 SQVTM, CDR2 ANQGSEA. DNA for the CDR3: TGCAGCGTGGGGACTCCGTTGGAGTATTTT. It encodes CSVGTPLEYF.

This clonotype was seen a handful of times. The chain couples TRBV5-1 to TRBJ1-2; D gene unclear. CDR1 and CDR2 from the germline V gene are SGHRS and YFSETQ. There are 15 residues in the CDR3. The germline V and J ends were trimmed by 0 bases and 8 bases, with 17 bases remaining between them. CDR3 sequence reads: CASSLGSGMVEGYTF. CDR3 bases: TGCGCCAGCAGCTTGGGGTCTGGGATGGTAGAAGGCTACACCTTC. Full variable domain (missing parts from reference TRBV5-1 and TRBJ1-2): KAGVTQTPRYLIKTRGQQVTLSCSPISGHRSVSWYQQTPGQGLQFLFEYFSETQRNKGNFPGRFSGRQFSNSRSEMNVSTLELGDSALYLCASSLGSGMVEGYTFGSGTRLTVV.

This clonotype was counted at least ten times. The chain uses TRBV20-1 and TRBJ1-2; weak D call: TRBD1 (5 bases). V was shortened by 3 bases and J by 2 bases, with 16 bases between the two germline ends. The germline CDR1 and CDR2 sequences are DFQATT and SNEGSKA (reference sequence). The CDR3 contains 15 residues. The CDR3 bases are TGCAGTGCTAGGACTACGGGACGCTTAAACTATGGCTACACCTTC. Protein product: CSARTTGRLNYGYTF.

V usage is TRBV6-2 or TRBV6-3 and J usage is TRBJ1-2; 10 bases are shared with TRBD1. The V gene end was trimmed by 6 bases and the J gene end by 9 bases; junction bases not matched to a gene: 16. Germline V CDR1 and CDR2: MNHEY, SVGEGT. This CDR3 is built from 16 residues. The CDR3 loop reads CASRTTTTGGEKSYTF. CDR3 bases: TGTGCCAGCAGGACCACCACGACAGGGGGCGAAAAGAGCTACACCTTC.

The rearrangement uses TRBV5-1 and TRBJ1-2; D not resolved. Germline loops: CDR1 SGHRS, CDR2 YFSETQ. V lost 3 bases and J 6 bases, leaving 15 bases between the germline ends. The CDR3 is 14 amino acids. CDR3 in DNA: TGCGCCAGCAGCTCATACGGACGGAACAATGGCTACACCTTC. Translation gives CASSSYGRNNGYTF.

A note on this clonotype: A much more abundant neighbour one base away suggests this may be a read error. The V call is TRBV5-5, the J call TRBJ1-5; 7 bases fit TRBD1. The J call is in doubt because the DNA end fits TRBJ2-3 better. The CDR3 loop spans 15 amino acids. Germline loops: CDR1 SGHKS, CDR2 YYEKEE (reference sequence). The CDR3 reads CASSLSEGGVQPQYF. The CDR3 DNA reads TGTGCCAGCAGCTTAAGTGAAGGGGGCGTACAGCCCCAGTATTTT.

This clonotype was counted at least ten times. V is TRBV5-6 and J is TRBJ1-6; D not certain. The CDR3 totals 14 residues. CDR1 and CDR2 (germline): SGHDT, YYEEEE. V lost 1 base, J lost 4 bases, and 6 bases lay in between. CDR3 in amino acids: CASSLNGYNSPLHF. The CDR3, as DNA: TGTGCCAGCAGCTTGAACGGGTATAATTCACCCCTCCACTTT.

In its sample, this clonotype was seen many times. CDR3 nucleotides: TGCAGTGCTTCGGGACAGTACGATCAGCCCCAGCATTTT. Translated: CSASGQYDQPQHF. The chain couples TRBV20-1 to TRBJ1-5, with 7 positions matching TRBD1. V gave up 5 bases and J gave up 5 bases; unmatched junction bases: 6. The CDR3 totals 13 residues. Germline CDR1 and CDR2: DFQATT and SNEGSKA (reference sequence).

The chain carries TRBV4-3 and TRBJ2-4; D might be TRBD2 (6 bases). The V and J ends lost 1 base and 0 bases respectively, with 10 bases between them. Looked up from germline, CDR1 is LGHNA and CDR2 is YSLEER. This CDR3 region has 16 residues. CDR3 coding DNA: TGCGCCAGCAGCCAAGGATGGGGGGTAGCCAAAAACATTCAGTACTTC. It codes for CASSQGWGVAKNIQYF.